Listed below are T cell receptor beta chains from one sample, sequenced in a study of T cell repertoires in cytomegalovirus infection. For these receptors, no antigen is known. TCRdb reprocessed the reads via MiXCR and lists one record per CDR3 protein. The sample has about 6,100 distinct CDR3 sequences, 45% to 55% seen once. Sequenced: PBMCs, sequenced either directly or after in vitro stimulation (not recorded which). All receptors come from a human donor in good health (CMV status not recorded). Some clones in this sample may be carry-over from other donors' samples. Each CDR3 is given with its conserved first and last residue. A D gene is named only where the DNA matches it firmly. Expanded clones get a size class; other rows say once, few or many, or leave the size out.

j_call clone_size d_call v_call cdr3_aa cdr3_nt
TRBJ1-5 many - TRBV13 CASSLGKSNQPQHF TGTGCCAGCAGCTTAGGGAAAAGCAATCAGCCCCAGCATTTT
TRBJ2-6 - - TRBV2 CASSGIGFSGANVLTF TGTGCCAGCAGTGGAATTGGATTCTCTGGGGCCAATGTCCTGACTTTC
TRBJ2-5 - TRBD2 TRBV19 CASSPTSGGKTQYF TGTGCCAGTAGTCCGACTAGCGGGGGAAAGACCCAGTACTTC
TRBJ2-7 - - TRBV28 CASNPTQLAYEQYF TGTGCCAGCAATCCCACCCAACTCGCCTACGAGCAGTACTTC
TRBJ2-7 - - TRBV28 CSITHTQLDDEQYF TGTTCCATCACTCACACCCAACTAGACGACGAGCAGTACTTC
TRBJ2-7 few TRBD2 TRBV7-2 CASSLVPGTSVGEQYF TGTGCCAGCAGCTTAGTTCCCGGGACTAGCGTTGGCGAGCAGTACTTC
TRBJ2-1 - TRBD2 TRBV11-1 CASSLGLAGNNEQFF TGTGCCAGCAGCTTGGGACTAGCGGGGAACAATGAGCAGTTCTTC
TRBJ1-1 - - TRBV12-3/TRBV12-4 CASSFDGYTEAFF TGTGCCAGCAGTTTTGACGGATACACTGAAGCTTTCTTT
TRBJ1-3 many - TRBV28 CASSLFEGFGNTIYF TGTGCCAGCAGTTTATTTGAGGGGTTTGGAAACACCATATATTTT
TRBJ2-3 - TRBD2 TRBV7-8 CASSSMGLAGGTSTDTQYF TGTGCCAGCAGCTCGATGGGACTAGCGGGGGGAACTAGCACAGATACGCAGTATTTT
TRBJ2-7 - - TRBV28 CASTPGHLDYEQYF TGTGCCAGCACTCCCGGACACCTCGACTACGAGCAGTACTTC
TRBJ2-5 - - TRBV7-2 CASSQNLGVQETQYF TGTGCCAGCAGCCAGAACCTCGGAGTCCAAGAGACCCAGTACTTC
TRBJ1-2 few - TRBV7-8 CASSSRWGEGYTF TGTGCCAGCAGCTCCCGTTGGGGCGAAGGCTACACCTTC
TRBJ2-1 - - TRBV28 CASSFSLAEPFF TGTGCAAGCAGTTTTTCCCTAGCTGAGCCGTTCTTC